This T cell receptor (beta chain) comes out of a study of T cell responses to AZD1222 COVID-19 vaccine. About this clone itself: Its target is not known.

CDR1 and CDR2 from the germline V gene are SGHRS and YFSETQ. Losses at the gene ends were 7 bases for V and 4 bases for J; bases not matched to a gene: 6. The CDR3 spans 13 residues. The repertoire was sequenced with immunoSEQ multiplex PCR; TCRdb's copy has only in-frame clones and lacks some. The table lists about 140,000 clones, 90% of them singletons. Study findings and constraints: White British people made up most donors, females outnumbered males, and clonal diversity was possibly underestimated.

The clonotype originates from an adult who received the AZD1222 COVID-19 vaccine. The sample in question was peripheral blood, obtained 28 days after the second AZD1222 dose. V is TRBV5-1 and J is TRBJ2-5; 8 bases are shared with TRBD1. The CDR3 coding sequence is TGCGCCAGCTACGGACAGGGAAGAGAGACCCAGTACTTC. Protein: CASYGQGRETQYF.